Below are 30 T cell receptor beta chains sequenced from a single sample in a study of blood T cell repertoires in COVID-19. Produced via immunoSEQ multiplex PCR; TCRdb's table is partial and in-frame only. This table has approximately 210,000 clones, approximately 86% appearing once. Material for sequencing was peripheral blood. Receptor source: a man aged 55 to 70 with COVID-19, enrolled during active disease.

V gene TRBV4-1 combines with J gene TRBJ2-7; the D gene is possibly TRBD2 (6 bases). Germline-derived CDR1 and CDR2 are MGHRA and YSYEKL. CDR3 size: 15 residues. V gave up 0 bases and J gave up 6 bases, with 15 bases separating them. CDR3 sequence reads: CASSQDQGGVREQYF. In nucleotides, the CDR3 is TGCGCCAGCAGCCAAGACCAGGGAGGCGTCCGCGAGCAGTACTTC.

This clone has just a few counts. This rearrangement joins TRBV7-8 to TRBJ2-7, with 8 bases lining up with TRBD1. The CDR3 is made up of 14 amino acids. Germline loops: CDR1 SGHVS, CDR2 FQNEAQ. The trim removed 8 bases at V and 2 bases at J, leaving 8 bases unmatched. In DNA form, the CDR3 reads TGTGCCAGCTCCCGGGACAGGAGTACCTACGAGCAGTACTTC. Amino acid sequence: CASSRDRSTYEQYF.

This clone came up once. CDR3 DNA sequence: TGTGCCACTCAGCTCCGATGGGGGCGACGGGCTAATGAAAAACTGTTTTTT. It translates to CATQLRWGRRANEKLFF. The chain joins TRBV27 to TRBJ1-4, with D possibly being TRBD1 (6 bases). The CDR3 totals 17 residues. Trimming took off 10 bases at V and 3 bases at J, with 24 bases between the two ends. Germline values: CDR1 MNHEY, CDR2 SMNVEV (reference sequence). Based on the CDR3 plus reference TRBV27 and TRBJ1-4, the full variable domain is EAQVTQNPRYLITVTGKKLTVTCSQNMNHEYMSWYRQDPGLGLRQIYYSMNVEVTDKGDVPEGYKVSRKEKRNFPLILESPSPNQTSLYFCATQLRWGRRANEKLFFGSGTQLSVL.

The rearrangement joins TRBV5-4 to TRBJ1-4; TRBD1 aligns across 7 bases. Per the germline V gene, CDR1 is SGHNT and CDR2 is YYREEE (reference sequence). The CDR3 is 14 residues long. The J segment lost 4 bases and the V segment lost 4 bases, leaving 4 bases of the junction unmatched. The CDR3 DNA is TGTGCCAGCAGCCCTCGACAGGGTAATGAAAAACTGTTTTTT. It encodes CASSPRQGNEKLFF.

The rearrangement uses TRBV28 and TRBJ1-6, with 7 bases that match TRBD1. With V trimmed by 10 bases and J by 0 bases, 6 bases remained unmatched. This CDR3 comprises 15 residues. Germline assignment: CDR1 MDHEN and CDR2 SYDVKM. CDR3 DNA sequence: TGTGCCATCAATGGGGACAGCTCCTATAATTCACCCCTCCACTTT. Protein product: CAINGDSSYNSPLHF. Combining the CDR3 with reference TRBV28 and TRBJ1-6 gives the whole variable domain DVKVTQSSRYLVKRTGEKVFLECVQDMDHENMFWYRQDPGLGLRLIYFSYDVKMKEKGDIPEGYSVSREKKERFSLILESASTNQTSMYLCAINGDSSYNSPLHFGNGTRLTVT.

A single count supports this clone. The chain uses TRBV7-9 and TRBJ2-1; TRBD2 matches 16 bases. In germline, CDR1 is SEHNR, CDR2 FQNEAQ (reference sequence). The CDR3 has 16 residues. Trimming at V came to 2 bases and at J to 7 bases, leaving 2 bases not matched to a gene. CDR3 protein: CASSLMGLAGGNEQFF. The CDR3 nucleotides read TGTGCCAGCAGCTTAATGGGACTAGCGGGGGGGAATGAGCAGTTCTTC.

V is TRBV28 and J is TRBJ1-2, with 8 nucleotides matching TRBD1. CDR3 length: 15 residues. From germline, CDR1 is MDHEN and CDR2 SYDVKM. V trimming: 4 bases; J trimming: 3 bases; junction bases outside the gene matches: 7. CDR3: CASSYGDRRYYGYTF. For the CDR3, the DNA is TGTGCCAGCAGTTACGGGGACAGGAGGTACTATGGCTACACCTTC.

In its sample, this clone was seen once. The chain is built from TRBV2 and TRBJ2-2; 9 nucleotides line up with TRBD2. V was clipped by 4 bases and J by 6 bases; unmatched bases: 0. Germline values: CDR1 SNHLY, CDR2 FYNNEI. The CDR3 is 13 amino acids. The CDR3: CASSVAGAGELFF. In DNA, the CDR3 is TGTGCCAGCAGTGTAGCGGGAGCCGGGGAGCTGTTTTTT. The entire variable domain, with the rest obtained from reference TRBV2 and TRBJ2-2, is as follows: EPEVTQTPSHQVTQMGQEVILRCVPISNHLYFYWYRQILGQKVEFLVSFYNNEISEKSEIFDDQFSVERPDGSNFTLKIRSTKLEDSAMYFCASSVAGAGELFFGEGSRLTVL.

The CDR3 protein is CASGDRGRTYGYTF. DNA for the CDR3: TGTGCCAGCGGCGACAGGGGCCGAACCTATGGCTACACCTTC. The rearrangement joins TRBV7-2 to TRBJ1-2, with 8 nucleotides matching TRBD1. Losses at the gene ends were 8 bases for V and 4 bases for J; bases not matched to a gene: 9. CDR1 SGHTA and CDR2 FQGNSA come from the germline V gene. The CDR3 runs to 14 residues.

The chain is built from TRBV4-3 and TRBJ1-1; no clear D. V lost 4 bases and J 8 bases, leaving 14 bases between the germline ends. CDR1 LGHNA and CDR2 YSLEER come from the germline V gene. CDR3 length equals 13 residues. The DNA for the CDR3 is TGCGCCAGCAGCCTTCTTACCCATCGGGAAGCTTTCTTT. Translation: CASSLLTHREAFF.

The rearrangement joins TRBV9 to TRBJ2-3, with TRBD2 matching over 9 bases. V lost 4 bases, J lost 4 bases, and 13 bases stayed unmatched. The CDR3 runs to 17 residues. Germline V CDR1 and CDR2: SGDLS, YYNGEE. The CDR3 DNA reads TGTGCCAGCAGCTCGGGGGCGGGAGGGCCAAGGGCAGATACGCAGTATTTT. Amino acids: CASSSGAGGPRADTQYF.

This rearrangement joins TRBV30 to TRBJ1-5; D gene ambiguous. Trimming removed 1 base from V and 7 bases from J, with 11 bases in between. This CDR3 region has 13 residues. The V gene's germline CDR1 is GTSNPN and CDR2 SVGIG (reference sequence). CDR3 protein: CAWSGGPGQPQHF. The DNA for the CDR3 is TGTGCCTGGAGTGGTGGGCCCGGACAGCCCCAGCATTTT.

The chain uses TRBV3-1 (or the pseudogene TRBV3-2) and TRBJ2-5, with D hard to call. CDR1 is LGHDT and CDR2 is YNNKEL in the germline V gene (reference sequence). V shed 9 bases and J shed 5 bases, with 22 bases lying between them. The CDR3 has 15 amino acids. CDR3 in DNA: TGTGCCAGGTTGTTGTCGGGTCCTGGAGATGAGACCCAGTACTTC. Its protein product is CARLLSGPGDETQYF.

The chain combines TRBV10-3 with TRBJ1-2, with TRBD1 identical over 7 bases. Trimming cost V 3 bases and J 6 bases; bases outside gene matches: 1. In germline, CDR1 is ENHRY, CDR2 SYGVKD. The CDR3 extends over 12 amino acids. CDR3 sequence (DNA): TGTGCCATCAGTGACAGGGGGGATGGCTACACCTTC. Its translation is CAISDRGDGYTF.

J is TRBJ2-7 and V is TRBV6-5, with a tentative D call TRBD1 (5 bases). The V end lost 4 bases, the J end lost 0 bases, and 7 bases lay between the germline ends. Germline loops: CDR1 MNHEY, CDR2 SVGAGI. The CDR3 loop spans 13 amino acids. The CDR3 region has the DNA TGTGCCAGCAGTTGGGGCGACTCCTACGAGCAGTACTTC. It is translated as CASSWGDSYEQYF.

The CDR3 sequence is CSVEDLTGGAIYGYTF. Written as DNA, the CDR3 is TGCAGCGTTGAAGATCTGACAGGGGGAGCGATCTATGGCTACACCTTC. V gene TRBV29-1 combines with J gene TRBJ1-2; 9 bases are shared with TRBD1. V lost 0 bases, J lost 4 bases, and 9 bases stayed unmatched. This CDR3 has 16 residues. Per germline, CDR1 SQVTM and CDR2 ANQGSEA.

Only a few counts were recorded for this clone. V and J are TRBV11-2 and TRBJ2-7; the match to TRBD1 covers 8 bases. CDR1 and CDR2 from the germline V gene are SGHAT and FQNNGV. After removal of 5 bases from V and 2 bases from J, the junction contained 5 bases not matched to a gene. CDR3 length: 14 residues. CDR3 in DNA: TGTGCCAGCAGCCACCGGGACAGGCCCTACGAGCAGTACTTC. It encodes CASSHRDRPYEQYF.

The chain joins TRBV28 to TRBJ1-5; 9 bases are shared with TRBD1. The CDR3 covers 15 residues. The J segment lost 3 bases and the V segment lost 6 bases, leaving 6 bases of the junction unmatched. Germline CDR1 is MDHEN and CDR2 is SYDVKM. The CDR3 loop is CASSPGQGINQPQHF. CDR3 bases: TGTGCCAGCAGCCCGGGACAGGGAATCAATCAGCCCCAGCATTTT.

This chain connects TRBV5-8 to TRBJ1-6; D may be TRBD1 (6 bases). Germline CDR1 and CDR2: SGHTS and YDEGEE. V lost 1 base and J lost 0, with 8 bases in between. This CDR3 is built from 16 residues. The DNA for the CDR3 is TGTGCCAGCAGCTTGCAGGGGAGCTCCTATAATTCACCCCTCCACTTT. Protein: CASSLQGSSYNSPLHF.

The J gene is TRBJ2-7, the V gene TRBV7-2, with 8 bases that match TRBD2. This CDR3 has 14 amino acids. With 3 bases clipped from V and 7 bases from J, the junction kept 8 bases outside the gene matches. The germline gives CDR1 SGHTA, CDR2 FQGNSA. The CDR3 DNA sequence: TGTGCCAGCAGCTTTAGCGGGACCGGACGGGAGCAGTACTTC. Translated, it gives CASSFSGTGREQYF. The full variable domain, with the rest looked up from reference TRBV7-2 and TRBJ2-7, is GAGVSQSPSNKVTEKGKDVELRCDPISGHTALYWYRQSLGQGLEFLIYFQGNSAPDKSGLPSDRFSAERTGGSVSTLTIQRTQQEDSAVYLCASSFSGTGREQYFGPGTRLTVT.

This clone has just a few counts. The chain has TRBV5-8 and TRBJ1-5; a weak D match, TRBD1 (6 bases). The CDR3 spans 16 residues. Deletions cut 3 bases from V and 2 bases from J, with 15 bases between. From germline, CDR1 is SGHTS and CDR2 YDEGEE. Here the CDR3 reads CASSWPGQGGNQPQHF. CDR3 bases: TGTGCCAGCAGCTGGCCGGGACAAGGGGGCAATCAGCCCCAGCATTTT.

The rearrangement links TRBV7-9 to TRBJ2-7, with TRBD1 identical over 8 bases. V gave up 5 bases and J gave up 2 bases; unmatched junction bases: 8. CDR1 is SEHNR and CDR2 is FQNEAQ in the germline V gene (reference sequence). The CDR3 is made up of 15 amino acids. CDR3 sequence: CASSVRGQGAYEQYF. CDR3 bases: TGTGCCAGCAGCGTAAGAGGACAGGGTGCCTACGAGCAGTACTTC.

This sequence joins TRBV18 and TRBJ1-1; D is undetermined. The CDR3 has 13 residues. V gave up 4 bases and J gave up 5 bases, with 11 bases separating them. Germline V gene data show CDR1 as KGHSH and CDR2 as LQKENI. This CDR3 is CASSRERATEAFF. The CDR3 DNA follows: TGTGCCAGCTCACGAGAGCGGGCGACTGAAGCTTTCTTT. The complete variable domain, with remaining parts taken from reference TRBV18 and TRBJ1-1, reads NAGVMQNPRHLVRRRGQEARLRCSPMKGHSHVYWYRQLPEEGLKFMVYLQKENIIDESGMPKERFSAEFPKEGPSILRIQQVVRGDSAAYFCASSRERATEAFFGQGTRLTVV.

The gene calls are TRBV15 and TRBJ1-6; possibly TRBD1 for D (5 bases). Germline CDR1 is LNHNV and CDR2 is YYDKDF (reference sequence). Trimming cost V 7 bases and J 7 bases, with 14 bases left between them. The CDR3 covers 14 residues. CDR3 in amino acids: CATTSRVRNSPLHF. The CDR3 nucleotides are TGTGCCACCACCTCCAGGGTTAGAAATTCACCCCTCCACTTT.

This clone appeared a few times. The chain recombines TRBV7-9 with TRBJ1-2, with D hard to call. The length of the CDR3 is 12 residues. With 5 bases removed from V and 5 bases from J, the gap between germline ends came to 9 bases. Germline values: CDR1 SEHNR, CDR2 FQNEAQ (reference sequence). CDR3: CASSPDFYGYTF. CDR3 coding DNA: TGTGCCAGCAGCCCCGACTTTTATGGCTACACCTTC.

The chain couples TRBV19 to TRBJ1-1; D possibly corresponds to TRBD1 (6 bases). V shed 3 bases and J shed 0 bases, with 14 bases lying between them. CDR1 and CDR2 (germline): LNHDA, SQIVND (reference sequence). CDR3 size: 16 residues. In DNA, the CDR3 is TGTGCCAGTAGTATGCTTGGGGGCAGTTTGAACACTGAAGCTTTCTTT. Residues: CASSMLGGSLNTEAFF.

The rearrangement joins TRBV7-9 to TRBJ1-4; D unclear. Germline V gene lookup returns CDR1 SEHNR and CDR2 FQNEAQ (reference sequence). The CDR3 spans 14 residues. V was trimmed by 7 bases and J by 0 bases, leaving 9 bases between them. CDR3 residues: CASNPQSTNEKLFF. The CDR3 nucleotides read TGTGCCAGCAACCCCCAGTCAACTAATGAAAAACTGTTTTTT.

V usage is TRBV15 and J usage is TRBJ1-5; tentative D call: TRBD1 (6 bases). There are 14 residues in the CDR3. The ends were cut back, 1 base at V and 4 bases at J, with 8 bases in the middle. Germline lookup yields CDR1 LNHNV and CDR2 YYDKDF (reference sequence). CDR3 DNA: TGTGCCACCAGCAGAGCGGGACAAAATCAGCCCCAGCATTTT. It yields the protein CATSRAGQNQPQHF.

The chain uses TRBV6-5 and TRBJ1-5; D is possibly TRBD1 (5 bases). This CDR3 spans 15 amino acids. Trimming shortened V by 6 bases and J by 0 bases, and 12 bases separated the two germline ends. Per the germline V gene, CDR1 is MNHEY and CDR2 is SVGAGI. The CDR3: CASRPRVSSNQPQHF. The CDR3 coding sequence is TGTGCCAGCAGACCCAGGGTCTCTAGCAATCAGCCCCAGCATTTT.

The V gene is TRBV5-1, the J gene TRBJ1-5; D is perhaps TRBD1 (5 bases). The V gene's germline CDR1 is SGHRS and CDR2 YFSETQ. The CDR3 consists of 15 residues. V lost 0 bases, J lost 0 bases, and 7 bases lay in between. The CDR3 DNA reads TGCGCCAGCAGCTTGGAAGGGGATAGCAATCAGCCCCAGCATTTT. This encodes CASSLEGDSNQPQHF.